These T cell receptor beta chains were read from a single sample in a study of cytomegalovirus exposure and HLA in healthy donors. Clones were read by immunoSEQ multiplex PCR, and TCRdb kept only the in-frame ones, dropping some. This listing includes 140,000 or so clones. Sequenced: PBMCs. These receptors came from a male donor in good health and CMV-seronegative. Each CDR3 is given with its conserved first and last residue. Fields, in order: D gene, J gene, V gene, CDR3 DNA, CDR3 protein. A D gene is named only where the DNA matches it firmly.

D gene: NA; J gene: TRBJ1-2; V gene: TRBV5-6; CDR3 DNA: TGTGCCAGCAGCTTGCCATCGGGACATGGCTATGGCTACACCTTC; CDR3 protein: CASSLPSGHGYGYTF
D gene: NA; J gene: TRBJ1-2; V gene: TRBV30; CDR3 DNA: TGTGCCTGGTTAAATGGGGGGGGCTACACCTTC; CDR3 protein: CAWLNGGGYTF
D gene: NA; J gene: TRBJ1-2; V gene: TRBV30; CDR3 DNA: TGTGCCTGGAGTGTATCAAGGGGCGGCTACACCTTC; CDR3 protein: CAWSVSRGGYTF
D gene: TRBD1; J gene: TRBJ1-6; V gene: TRBV30; CDR3 DNA: TGTGCCTTGGTTTTGGTCGGGACAGGGAGATCACCCCTCCACTTT; CDR3 protein: CALVLVGTGRSPLHF
D gene: TRBD1; J gene: TRBJ2-1; V gene: TRBV28; CDR3 DNA: TGTGCCAGCAGTTTACCAGCCCCCGGGACAGGGGTCTACGATGAGCAGTTCTTC; CDR3 protein: CASSLPAPGTGVYDEQFF
D gene: NA; J gene: TRBJ2-1; V gene: TRBV4-3; CDR3 DNA: TGCGCCAGCAGCCAAGAGGGACTCCTCTCCTACAATGAGCAGTTCTTC; CDR3 protein: CASSQEGLLSYNEQFF
D gene: TRBD1; J gene: TRBJ1-1; V gene: TRBV10-2; CDR3 DNA: TGCGCCAGCAGTAGCTGGACAGGGGTTGGGGGCACTGAAGCTTTCTTT; CDR3 protein: CASSSWTGVGGTEAFF
D gene: NA; J gene: TRBJ1-1; V gene: TRBV19; CDR3 DNA: TGTGCCAGTAGTATGGGCAGGGGAGGGGTAACTGAAGCTTTCTTT; CDR3 protein: CASSMGRGGVTEAFF
D gene: NA; J gene: TRBJ1-1; V gene: TRBV2; CDR3 DNA: TGTGCCACCGGCGCGGGAGGTGAAGCTTTCTTT; CDR3 protein: CATGAGGEAFF
D gene: TRBD2; J gene: TRBJ2-7; V gene: TRBV28; CDR3 DNA: TGTGCCGTGACACCCGGACCGGGACTAGCATCCTACGAGCAGTACTTC; CDR3 protein: CAVTPGPGLASYEQYF
D gene: NA; J gene: TRBJ2-2; V gene: TRBV9; CDR3 DNA: TGTGCCAGCAGCCTCGGACATACGAACACCGGGGAGCTGTTTTTT; CDR3 protein: CASSLGHTNTGELFF
D gene: NA; J gene: TRBJ2-5; V gene: TRBV7-9; CDR3 DNA: TGTGCCAGCAGCCGCGGGACGGTACAAGAGACCCAGTACTTC; CDR3 protein: CASSRGTVQETQYF
D gene: NA; J gene: TRBJ1-1; V gene: TRBV13; CDR3 DNA: TGTGCCAGCATAGGGGGGGATGGGGCTTTCTTT; CDR3 protein: CASIGGDGAFF
D gene: NA; J gene: TRBJ1-1; V gene: TRBV4-1; CDR3 DNA: TGCGCCAGCAGCCCAATCACCCCAATAGCAGGGATGGGCACTGAAGCTTTCTTT; CDR3 protein: CASSPITPIAGMGTEAFF
D gene: TRBD1; J gene: TRBJ2-2; V gene: TRBV5-1; CDR3 DNA: TGCGCCAGCAGCTTGGCGATGCGGACAGGTAGTGCCGCGAACACCGGGGAGCTGTTTTTT; CDR3 protein: CASSLAMRTGSAANTGELFF
D gene: TRBD1; J gene: TRBJ1-5; V gene: TRBV19; CDR3 DNA: TGTGCCAGTAGTATAAACAGGGGGGGCAATCAGCCCCAGCATTTT; CDR3 protein: CASSINRGGNQPQHF
D gene: TRBD1; J gene: TRBJ2-1; V gene: TRBV5-1; CDR3 DNA: TGCGCCAGCAGCTTGTTTCCCCAGGGGGCGGCGAGCTCCTACAATGAGCAGTTCTTC; CDR3 protein: CASSLFPQGAASSYNEQFF
D gene: NA; J gene: TRBJ2-4; V gene: TRBV15; CDR3 DNA: TGTGCCACCAGCAGAGATTCTCCGGGAGTAAACATTCAGTACTTC; CDR3 protein: CATSRDSPGVNIQYF
D gene: NA; J gene: TRBJ2-7; V gene: TRBV19; CDR3 DNA: TGTGCCAGTAGGACTTCTAGCCTCCTGGACGAGCAGTACTTC; CDR3 protein: CASRTSSLLDEQYF
D gene: NA; J gene: TRBJ1-2; V gene: TRBV14; CDR3 DNA: TGTGCCAGCAGCCAGGGGCCTACCAGGAGCTACACCTTC; CDR3 protein: CASSQGPTRSYTF
D gene: TRBD1; J gene: TRBJ1-4; V gene: TRBV28; CDR3 DNA: TGTGCCAGCAGCCGGGACAGCTTTAATGAAAAACTGTTTTTT; CDR3 protein: CASSRDSFNEKLFF
D gene: NA; J gene: TRBJ2-3; V gene: TRBV7-8; CDR3 DNA: TGTGCCATAGGCCGGGGACTCCGCACAGATACGCAGTATTTT; CDR3 protein: CAIGRGLRTDTQYF
D gene: NA; J gene: TRBJ2-7; V gene: TRBV11-2; CDR3 DNA: TGTGCCAGCAGCCCCCGGGGGTTGAACTACGAGCAGTACTTC; CDR3 protein: CASSPRGLNYEQYF
D gene: TRBD1; J gene: TRBJ2-1; V gene: TRBV9; CDR3 DNA: TGTGCCAGCAGCGAGGGGACAGCCGAAAAGGGGGATGAGCAGTTCTTC; CDR3 protein: CASSEGTAEKGDEQFF
D gene: NA; J gene: TRBJ1-2; V gene: TRBV15; CDR3 DNA: TGTGCCACCAGCAGAGACCCCTCCCCTGGCTACACCTTC; CDR3 protein: CATSRDPSPGYTF
D gene: NA; J gene: TRBJ2-7; V gene: TRBV19; CDR3 DNA: TGTGCCAGTAGTATGGGGAAGGGGACCTACGAGCAGTACTTC; CDR3 protein: CASSMGKGTYEQYF
D gene: TRBD1; J gene: TRBJ1-5; V gene: TRBV18; CDR3 DNA: TGTGCCAGCTCATCCACAGGGGAACGGCAGCCCCAGCATTTT; CDR3 protein: CASSSTGERQPQHF
D gene: NA; J gene: TRBJ1-2; V gene: TRBV20-1; CDR3 DNA: TGCAGTGCCGGGACACCCTATGGCTACACCTTC; CDR3 protein: CSAGTPYGYTF
D gene: NA; J gene: TRBJ1-1; V gene: TRBV7-2; CDR3 DNA: TGTGCCAGCAGACTCCTCTTTACGGGCGGGGACAACACTGAAGCTTTCTTT; CDR3 protein: CASRLLFTGGDNTEAFF
D gene: TRBD2; J gene: TRBJ2-1; V gene: TRBV30; CDR3 DNA: TGTGCCTGGAGCCAGGGACTAGCGGGAGTAGTTGAGCAGTTCTTC; CDR3 protein: CAWSQGLAGVVEQFF
D gene: NA; J gene: TRBJ1-2; V gene: TRBV20-1; CDR3 DNA: TGCAGTGCCCAGCCCCCGGGTGGCTACACCTTC; CDR3 protein: CSAQPPGGYTF
D gene: NA; J gene: TRBJ1-2; V gene: TRBV7-8; CDR3 DNA: TGTGCCAGCAGCTCCTTTCGGTCTGGCTACACCTTC; CDR3 protein: CASSSFRSGYTF
D gene: TRBD1; J gene: TRBJ2-3; V gene: TRBV19; CDR3 DNA: TGTGCCAGTAGTGTTAGACAGGGGGCGATGACAGATACGCAGTATTTT; CDR3 protein: CASSVRQGAMTDTQYF
D gene: TRBD1; J gene: TRBJ1-5; V gene: TRBV7-2; CDR3 DNA: TGTGCCAGCAGCCCCGGGACAGGGAGCAATCAGCCCCAGCATTTT; CDR3 protein: CASSPGTGSNQPQHF
D gene: TRBD1; J gene: TRBJ1-5; V gene: TRBV5-4; CDR3 DNA: TGTGCCAGCAGCTTGGGGGACAGTCCGGGCCAGCCCCAGCATTTT; CDR3 protein: CASSLGDSPGQPQHF
D gene: TRBD1; J gene: TRBJ1-4; V gene: TRBV6-5; CDR3 DNA: TGTGCCAGCAGTATTGGACAGGAGCGGGAAAAACTGTTTTTT; CDR3 protein: CASSIGQEREKLFF
D gene: TRBD1; J gene: TRBJ2-7; V gene: TRBV7-7; CDR3 DNA: TGTGCTAGCAGTCGCGGGACAGGGGACACCTACGAGCAGTACTTC; CDR3 protein: CASSRGTGDTYEQYF
D gene: NA; J gene: TRBJ2-1; V gene: TRBV6-5; CDR3 DNA: TGTGCCAGCAGTCTCCTCCTTGACTCCCCACCGTTCTTC; CDR3 protein: CASSLLLDSPPFF
D gene: TRBD1; J gene: TRBJ1-3; V gene: TRBV5-1; CDR3 DNA: TGCGCCAGCAGCTCGGGACAGTTCTCTGGAAACACCATATATTTT; CDR3 protein: CASSSGQFSGNTIYF
D gene: NA; J gene: TRBJ2-6; V gene: TRBV5-1; CDR3 DNA: TGCGCCAGCAGCGGGGGCTGGGCCTCTGGGGCCAACGTCCTGACTTTC; CDR3 protein: CASSGGWASGANVLTF
D gene: TRBD2; J gene: TRBJ2-7; V gene: TRBV28; CDR3 DNA: TGTGCCAGCAGTCCCGGACTAGCGGGGAGCCCATCTTTACCTACCGAGCAGTACTTC; CDR3 protein: CASSPGLAGSPSLPTEQYF
D gene: TRBD1; J gene: TRBJ1-1; V gene: TRBV10-3; CDR3 DNA: TGTGCCATCAGGGGTGGGGATCCGGGACAGGGGAGAGGGGGTTTAACTGAAGCTTTCTTT; CDR3 protein: CAIRGGDPGQGRGGLTEAFF